This entry describes one T cell receptor beta chain. Its antigen is not identified. The CDR3 is 13 residues long. Deletions cut 7 bases from V and 6 bases from J, with 13 bases between. CDR1 and CDR2 from the germline V gene are SEHNR and FQNEAQ (reference sequence). The data derive from a study of T cell responses to AZD1222 COVID-19 vaccine. Study observations and caveats: It was only after the peak T cell response that any repertoires were sampled. Spike-spanning, vaccine-associated CD4 TCRs were dominant at 160-218 and 743-854.

Libraries were prepared by immunoSEQ multiplex PCR; TCRdb keeps only in-frame clonotypes and omits some of them. The repertoire has 110,000 to 150,000 clones, around nine tenths of them found once; the top ten carry around 3.5%. The sequencing here drew on peripheral blood, taken on day 0 of AZD1222 vaccination. The TCR originated in an adult in good health. The rearrangement uses TRBV7-9 and TRBJ2-4; no reliable D call. Written as DNA, the CDR3 is TGTGCCAGCACCCCCTCCCCGTCAAACATTCAGTACTTC. Protein product: CASTPSPSNIQYF.